This record concerns one TCR beta chain sequence. This record belongs to a study of shared T cell receptors in the human thymus. V lost 0 bases and J lost 4, with 10 bases in between. The CDR3 length is 14 residues. The V gene's germline CDR1 is LGHNA and CDR2 YNFKEQ. Measured with immunoSEQ multiplex PCR; TCRdb has only the in-frame clones, and not every one. The sample gives about 400,000 clones, approximately 95% of which show up once; approximately 0.02% is in the top ten. This TCR came from a human donor. The sequenced material came from thymocytes. This sequence joins TRBV4-2 and TRBJ2-7; D is unclear. CDR3 in DNA: TGTGCCAGCAGCCAAGAGCCGACGGAATACGAGCAGTACTTC. Residues: CASSQEPTEYEQYF.